This record concerns one T cell receptor (beta chain) sequence. These data come from a study of blood T cell repertoires in COVID-19. Here immunoSEQ multiplex PCR was the method, and the copy in TCRdb shows in-frame clones only, minus some. This sample yields 200,000 or so clones, of which 85% to 90% are seen a single time; around 6.5% belongs to the top ten. CDR3 length: 18 amino acids. V was pared by 2 bases and J by 1 base, with 9 bases of the junction left unmatched. Germline V lookup: CDR1 LNHNV, CDR2 YYDKDF (reference sequence). This clonotype originated in a man at least 80 years old with acute or convalescent COVID-19. V gene TRBV15 combines with J gene TRBJ2-3; 10 bases fit TRBD2. Sequences were obtained from peripheral blood. CDR3 nucleotides: TGTGCCACCAGCAGACTAGCGGGAGTCAGTTGGGGCACAGATACGCAGTATTTT. Translating it yields CATSRLAGVSWGTDTQYF.